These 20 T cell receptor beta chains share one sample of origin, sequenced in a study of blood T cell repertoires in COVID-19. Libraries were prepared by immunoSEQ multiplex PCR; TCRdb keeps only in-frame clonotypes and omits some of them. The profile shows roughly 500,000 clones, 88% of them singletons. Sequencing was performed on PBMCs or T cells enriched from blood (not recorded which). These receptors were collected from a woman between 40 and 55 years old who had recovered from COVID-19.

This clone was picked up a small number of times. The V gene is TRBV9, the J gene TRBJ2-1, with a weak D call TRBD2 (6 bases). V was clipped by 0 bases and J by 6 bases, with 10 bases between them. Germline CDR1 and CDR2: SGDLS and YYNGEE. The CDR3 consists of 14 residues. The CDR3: CASSVGGIGNEQFF. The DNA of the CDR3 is TGTGCCAGCAGCGTAGGCGGGATAGGCAATGAGCAGTTCTTC.

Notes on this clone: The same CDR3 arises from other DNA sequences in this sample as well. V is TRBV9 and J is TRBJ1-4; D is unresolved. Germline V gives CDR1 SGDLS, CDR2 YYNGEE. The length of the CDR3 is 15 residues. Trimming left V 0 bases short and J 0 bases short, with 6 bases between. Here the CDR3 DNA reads TGTGCCAGCAGCGTAGGGGGAGCAACTAATGAAAAACTGTTTTTT. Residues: CASSVGGATNEKLFF.

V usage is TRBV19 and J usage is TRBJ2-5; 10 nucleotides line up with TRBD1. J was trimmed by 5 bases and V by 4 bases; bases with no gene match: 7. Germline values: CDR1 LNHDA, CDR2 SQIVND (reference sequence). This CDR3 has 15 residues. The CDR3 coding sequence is TGTGCCAGTAGTAGGGGACAGGGGAATTTCGAGACCCAGTACTTC. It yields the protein CASSRGQGNFETQYF.

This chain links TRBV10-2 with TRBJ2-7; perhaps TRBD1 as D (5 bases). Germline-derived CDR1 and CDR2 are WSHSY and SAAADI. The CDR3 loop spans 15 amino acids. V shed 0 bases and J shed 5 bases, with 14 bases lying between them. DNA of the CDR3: TGCGCCAGCAGTGAGTCCATATTCCAGGGCCACGAGCAGTACTTC. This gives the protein CASSESIFQGHEQYF.

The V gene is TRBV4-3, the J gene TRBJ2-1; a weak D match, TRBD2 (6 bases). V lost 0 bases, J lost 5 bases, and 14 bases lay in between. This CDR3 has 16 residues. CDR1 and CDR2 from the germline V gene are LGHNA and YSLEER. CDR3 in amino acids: CASSQDRPAGNNEQFF. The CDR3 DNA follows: TGCGCCAGCAGCCAAGATAGGCCAGCGGGTAACAATGAGCAGTTCTTC.

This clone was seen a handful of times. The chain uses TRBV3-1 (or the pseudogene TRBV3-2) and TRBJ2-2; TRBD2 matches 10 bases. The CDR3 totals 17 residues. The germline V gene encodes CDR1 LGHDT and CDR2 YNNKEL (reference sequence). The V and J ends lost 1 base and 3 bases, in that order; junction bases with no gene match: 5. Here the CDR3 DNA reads TGTGCCAGCAGCCAAGTGAGCGGGAGGGCACACACCGGGGAGCTGTTTTTT. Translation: CASSQVSGRAHTGELFF.

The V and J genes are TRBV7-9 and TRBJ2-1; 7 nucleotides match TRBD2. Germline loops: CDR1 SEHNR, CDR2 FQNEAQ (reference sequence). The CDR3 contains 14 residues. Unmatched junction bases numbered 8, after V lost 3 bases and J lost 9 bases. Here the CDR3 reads CASSFGGSRSEQFF. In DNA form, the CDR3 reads TGTGCCAGCAGCTTCGGGGGGAGTCGGAGTGAGCAGTTCTTC.

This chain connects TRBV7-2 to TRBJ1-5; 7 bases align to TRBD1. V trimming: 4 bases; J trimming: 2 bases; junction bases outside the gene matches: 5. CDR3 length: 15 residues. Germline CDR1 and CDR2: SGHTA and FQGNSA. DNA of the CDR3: TGTGCCAGCAGCTCACAGGGGCTTGGCAATCAGCCCCAGCATTTT. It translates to CASSSQGLGNQPQHF.

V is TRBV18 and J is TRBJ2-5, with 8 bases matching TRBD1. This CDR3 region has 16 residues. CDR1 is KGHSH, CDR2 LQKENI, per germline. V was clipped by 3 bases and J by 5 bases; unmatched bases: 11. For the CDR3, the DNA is TGTGCCAGCTCACCGTCGGCAGGGGGCATTCAGGAGACCCAGTACTTC. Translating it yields CASSPSAGGIQETQYF.

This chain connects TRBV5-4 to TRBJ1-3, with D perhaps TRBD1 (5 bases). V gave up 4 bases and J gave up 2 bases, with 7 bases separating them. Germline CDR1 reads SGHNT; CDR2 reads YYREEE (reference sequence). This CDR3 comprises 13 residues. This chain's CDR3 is CASSEGAGNTIYF. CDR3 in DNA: TGTGCCAGCAGCGAAGGGGCTGGAAACACCATATATTTT.

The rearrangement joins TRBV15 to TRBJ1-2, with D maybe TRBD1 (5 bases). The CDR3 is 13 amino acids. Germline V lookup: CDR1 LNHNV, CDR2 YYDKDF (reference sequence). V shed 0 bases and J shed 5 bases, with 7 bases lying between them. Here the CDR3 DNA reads TGTGCCACCAGCAGAGACGGACAATATGGCTACACCTTC. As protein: CATSRDGQYGYTF.

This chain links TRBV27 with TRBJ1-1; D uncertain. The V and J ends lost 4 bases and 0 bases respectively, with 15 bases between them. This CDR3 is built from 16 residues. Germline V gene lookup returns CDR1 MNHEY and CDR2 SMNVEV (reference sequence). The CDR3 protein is CASSWRVPGLNTEAFF. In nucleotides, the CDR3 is TGTGCCAGCAGTTGGAGGGTACCGGGTCTGAACACTGAAGCTTTCTTT.

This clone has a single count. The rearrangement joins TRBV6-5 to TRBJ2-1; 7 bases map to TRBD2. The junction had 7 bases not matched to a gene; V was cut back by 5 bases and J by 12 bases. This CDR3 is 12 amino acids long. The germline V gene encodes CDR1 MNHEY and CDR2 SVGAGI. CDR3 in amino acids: CASSTKAGRQFF. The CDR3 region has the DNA TGTGCCAGCAGTACTAAAGCGGGGCGGCAGTTCTTC.

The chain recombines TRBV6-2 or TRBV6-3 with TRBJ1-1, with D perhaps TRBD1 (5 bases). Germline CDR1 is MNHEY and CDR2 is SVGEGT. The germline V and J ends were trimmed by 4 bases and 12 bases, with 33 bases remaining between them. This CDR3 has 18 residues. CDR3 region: CASSSAYNPRTILKRSFF. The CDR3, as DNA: TGTGCCAGCAGTTCGGCCTATAATCCCAGGACAATCTTGAAGAGGTCTTTCTTT.

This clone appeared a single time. The DNA of the CDR3 is TGTGCCAGTAGTATCGAACAGGGTCATGGCTACACCTTC. Translating it yields CASSIEQGHGYTF. This sequence joins TRBV19 and TRBJ1-2; tentative D call: TRBD1 (6 bases). V was shortened by 3 bases and J by 6 bases, with 11 bases between the two germline ends. The length of the CDR3 is 13 residues. CDR1 is LNHDA and CDR2 is SQIVND in the germline V gene (reference sequence).

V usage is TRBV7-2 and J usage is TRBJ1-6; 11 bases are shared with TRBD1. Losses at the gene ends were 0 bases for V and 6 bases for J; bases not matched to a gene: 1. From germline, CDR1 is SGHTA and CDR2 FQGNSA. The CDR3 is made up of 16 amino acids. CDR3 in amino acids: CASSLAGTGGNSPLHF. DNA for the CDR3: TGTGCCAGCAGCTTAGCCGGGACAGGGGGTAATTCACCCCTCCACTTT. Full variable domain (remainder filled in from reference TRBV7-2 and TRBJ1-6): GAGVSQSPSNKVTEKGKDVELRCDPISGHTALYWYRQSLGQGLEFLIYFQGNSAPDKSGLPSDRFSAERTGGSVSTLTIQRTQQEDSAVYLCASSLAGTGGNSPLHFGNGTRLTVT.

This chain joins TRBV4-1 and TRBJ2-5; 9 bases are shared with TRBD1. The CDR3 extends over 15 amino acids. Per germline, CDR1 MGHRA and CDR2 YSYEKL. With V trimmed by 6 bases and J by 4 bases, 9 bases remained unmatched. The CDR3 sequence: CASRRTGGAGETQYF. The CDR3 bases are TGCGCCAGCAGACGCACAGGGGGCGCGGGAGAGACCCAGTACTTC.

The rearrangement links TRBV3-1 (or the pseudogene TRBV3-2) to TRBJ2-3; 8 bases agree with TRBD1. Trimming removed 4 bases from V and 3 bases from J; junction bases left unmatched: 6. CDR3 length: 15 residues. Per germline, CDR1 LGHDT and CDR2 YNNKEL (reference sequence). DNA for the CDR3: TGTGCCAGCAGCCCACCAGGGGGCTGTACAGATACGCAGTATTTT. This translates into CASSPPGGCTDTQYF.

CDR3 in amino acids: CASSVDWYDTEAFF. The CDR3 coding sequence is TGTGCCAGCAGCGTAGACTGGTACGACACTGAAGCTTTCTTT. This chain uses TRBV9 with TRBJ1-1; D is unclear. Per the germline V gene, CDR1 is SGDLS and CDR2 is YYNGEE. Trimming pared 0 bases from V and 3 bases from J, leaving 9 bases between. This CDR3 region has 14 residues. The variable domain in full, completed from reference TRBV9 and TRBJ1-1, reads DSGVTQTPKHLITATGQRVTLRCSPRSGDLSVYWYQQSLDQGLQFLIQYYNGEERAKGNILERFSAQQFPDLHSELNLSSLELGDSALYFCASSVDWYDTEAFFGQGTRLTVV.

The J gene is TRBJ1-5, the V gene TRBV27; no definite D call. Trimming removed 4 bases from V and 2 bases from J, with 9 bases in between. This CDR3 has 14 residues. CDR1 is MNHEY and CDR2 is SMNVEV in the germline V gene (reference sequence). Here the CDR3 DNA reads TGTGCCAGCAGTTCGGAGGGCGGCAATCAGCCCCAGCATTTT. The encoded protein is CASSSEGGNQPQHF.